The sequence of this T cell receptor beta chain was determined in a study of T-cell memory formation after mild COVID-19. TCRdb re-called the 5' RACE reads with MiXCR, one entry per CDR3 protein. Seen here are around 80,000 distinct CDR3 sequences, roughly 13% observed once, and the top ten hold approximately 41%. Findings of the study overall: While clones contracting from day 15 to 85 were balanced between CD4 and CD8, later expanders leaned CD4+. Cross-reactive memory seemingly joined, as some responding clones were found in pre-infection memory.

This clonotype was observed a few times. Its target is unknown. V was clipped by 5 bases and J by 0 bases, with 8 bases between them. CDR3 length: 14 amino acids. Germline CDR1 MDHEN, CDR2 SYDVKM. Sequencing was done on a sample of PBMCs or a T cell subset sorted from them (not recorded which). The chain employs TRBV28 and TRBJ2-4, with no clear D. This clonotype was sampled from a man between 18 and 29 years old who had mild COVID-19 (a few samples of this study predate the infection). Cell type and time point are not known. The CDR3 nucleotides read TGTGCCAGCAGTCTAACGGTAGCCAAAAACATTCAGTACTTC. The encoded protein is CASSLTVAKNIQYF. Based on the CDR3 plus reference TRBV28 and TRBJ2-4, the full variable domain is DVKVTQSSRYLVKRTGEKVFLECVQDMDHENMFWYRQDPGLGLRLIYFSYDVKMKEKGDIPEGYSVSREKKERFSLILESASTNQTSMYLCASSLTVAKNIQYFGAGTRLSVL.